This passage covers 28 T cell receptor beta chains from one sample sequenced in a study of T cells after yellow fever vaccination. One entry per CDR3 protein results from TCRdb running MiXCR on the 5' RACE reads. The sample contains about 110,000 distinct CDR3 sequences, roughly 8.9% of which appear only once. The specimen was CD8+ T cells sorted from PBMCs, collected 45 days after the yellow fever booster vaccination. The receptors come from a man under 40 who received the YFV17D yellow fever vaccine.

CDR3 loop: CSATPASGRNSDTQYF. CDR3 nucleotides: TGCAGTGCTACGCCGGCTAGCGGGAGAAATTCAGATACGCAGTATTTT. The V call is TRBV20-1, the J call TRBJ2-3; TRBD2 agrees at 10 bases. J lost 4 bases, V lost 4 bases, and 11 bases had no gene match. This CDR3 spans 16 amino acids. Germline values: CDR1 DFQATT, CDR2 SNEGSKA (reference sequence).

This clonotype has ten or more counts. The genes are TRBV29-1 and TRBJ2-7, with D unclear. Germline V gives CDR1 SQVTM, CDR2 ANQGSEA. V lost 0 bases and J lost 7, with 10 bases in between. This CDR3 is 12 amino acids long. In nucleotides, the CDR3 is TGCAGCGTTGAAGATAATGCTAAGGAGCAGTACTTC. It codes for CSVEDNAKEQYF.

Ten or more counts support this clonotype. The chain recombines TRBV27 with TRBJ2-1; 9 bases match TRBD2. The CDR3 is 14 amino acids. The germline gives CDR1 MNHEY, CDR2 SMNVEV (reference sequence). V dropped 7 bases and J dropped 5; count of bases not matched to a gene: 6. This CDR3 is CASTTLAGHNEQFF. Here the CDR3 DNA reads TGTGCCAGCACCACGCTAGCGGGGCACAATGAGCAGTTCTTC.

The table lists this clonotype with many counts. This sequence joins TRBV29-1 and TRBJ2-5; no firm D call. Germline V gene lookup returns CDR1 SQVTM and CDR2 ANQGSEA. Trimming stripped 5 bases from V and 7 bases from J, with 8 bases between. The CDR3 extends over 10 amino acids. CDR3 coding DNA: TGCAGCGTTTTAGTCCGGACCCAGTACTTC. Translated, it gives CSVLVRTQYF.

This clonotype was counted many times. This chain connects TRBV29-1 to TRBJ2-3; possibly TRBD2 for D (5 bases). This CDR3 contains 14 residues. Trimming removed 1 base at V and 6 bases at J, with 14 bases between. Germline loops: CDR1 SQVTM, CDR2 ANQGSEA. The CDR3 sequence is CSVEGAIARDTQYF. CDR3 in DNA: TGCAGCGTTGAAGGGGCCATAGCGAGGGATACGCAGTATTTT.

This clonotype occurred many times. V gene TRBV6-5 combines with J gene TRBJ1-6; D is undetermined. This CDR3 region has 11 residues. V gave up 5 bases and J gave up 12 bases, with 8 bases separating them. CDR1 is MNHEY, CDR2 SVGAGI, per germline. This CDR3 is CASSPVKPLHF. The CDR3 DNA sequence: TGTGCCAGCAGTCCCGTGAAACCCCTCCACTTT.

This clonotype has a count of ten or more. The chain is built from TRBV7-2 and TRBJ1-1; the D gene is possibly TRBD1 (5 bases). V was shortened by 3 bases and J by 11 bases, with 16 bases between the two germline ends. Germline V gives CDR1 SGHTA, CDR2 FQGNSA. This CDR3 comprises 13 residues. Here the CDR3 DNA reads TGTGCCAGCAGCTTTATCGGGGCCACGGAGGCTTTCTTT. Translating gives CASSFIGATEAFF.

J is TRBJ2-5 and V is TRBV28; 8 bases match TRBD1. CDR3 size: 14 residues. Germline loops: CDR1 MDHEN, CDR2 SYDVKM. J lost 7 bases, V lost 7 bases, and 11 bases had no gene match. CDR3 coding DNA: TGTGCCAGCACCTTGAGACTCGGACAGGGGACCCAGTACTTC. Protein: CASTLRLGQGTQYF.

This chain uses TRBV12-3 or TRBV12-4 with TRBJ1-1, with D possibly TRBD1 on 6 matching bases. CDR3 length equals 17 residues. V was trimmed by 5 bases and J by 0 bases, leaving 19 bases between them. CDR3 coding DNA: TGTGCCAGCAGTCAATTCAGGACAGACGATCTGAACACTGAAGCTTTCTTT. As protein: CASSQFRTDDLNTEAFF.

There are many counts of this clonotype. The CDR3 loop reads CSANLRGVGYNEQFF. The CDR3 DNA sequence: TGCAGTGCTAACCTAAGGGGAGTGGGCTACAATGAGCAGTTCTTC. This rearrangement joins TRBV20-1 to TRBJ2-1; D is perhaps TRBD1 or TRBD2 (5 bases each). V gave up 4 bases and J gave up 3 bases, with 16 bases separating them. Germline CDR1 reads DFQATT; CDR2 reads SNEGSKA (reference sequence). This CDR3 is 15 amino acids long.

The chain's CDR3 is CASSPPTGSPYEQYF. The CDR3 DNA reads TGTGCCAGCTCACCACCTACAGGGTCCCCCTACGAGCAGTACTTC. The V gene is TRBV18, the J gene TRBJ2-7; tentative D call: TRBD1 (6 bases). Trimming stripped 0 bases from V and 2 bases from J, with 11 bases between. Germline V lookup: CDR1 KGHSH, CDR2 LQKENI. This CDR3 is 15 amino acids long. Combining the CDR3 with reference TRBV18 and TRBJ2-7 gives the whole variable domain NAGVMQNPRHLVRRRGQEARLRCSPMKGHSHVYWYRQLPEEGLKFMVYLQKENIIDESGMPKERFSAEFPKEGPSILRIQQVVRGDSAAYFCASSPPTGSPYEQYFGPGTRLTVT.

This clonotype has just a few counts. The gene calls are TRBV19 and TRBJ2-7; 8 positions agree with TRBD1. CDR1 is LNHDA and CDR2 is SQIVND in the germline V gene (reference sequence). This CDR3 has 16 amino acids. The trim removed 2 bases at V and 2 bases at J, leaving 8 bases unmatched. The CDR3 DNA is TGTGCCAGTAGTATAAATGGGGACAGGTGGACCTACGAGCAGTACTTC. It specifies CASSINGDRWTYEQYF.

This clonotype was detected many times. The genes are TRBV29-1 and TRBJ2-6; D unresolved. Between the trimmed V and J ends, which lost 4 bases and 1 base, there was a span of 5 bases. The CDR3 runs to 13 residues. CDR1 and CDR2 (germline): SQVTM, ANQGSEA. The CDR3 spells CSVGDSGANVLTF. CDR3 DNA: TGCAGCGTTGGGGATTCTGGGGCCAACGTCCTGACTTTC.

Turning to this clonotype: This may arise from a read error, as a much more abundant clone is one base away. The CDR3 region has the DNA TGTGCCGGCAGCTTCCCGACTAGCGAATTCGGAGAGACCCAGTACTTC. Translation gives CAGSFPTSEFGETQYF. The chain uses TRBV5-6 and TRBJ2-5, with 8 bases matching TRBD2. CDR1 is SGHDT, CDR2 YYEEEE, per germline. This CDR3 spans 16 amino acids.

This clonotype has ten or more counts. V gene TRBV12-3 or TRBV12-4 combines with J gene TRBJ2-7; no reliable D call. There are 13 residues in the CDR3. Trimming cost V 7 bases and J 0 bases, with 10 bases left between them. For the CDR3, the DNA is TGTGCCAGCACCTTCAGAGCCTCCTACGAGCAGTACTTC. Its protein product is CASTFRASYEQYF.

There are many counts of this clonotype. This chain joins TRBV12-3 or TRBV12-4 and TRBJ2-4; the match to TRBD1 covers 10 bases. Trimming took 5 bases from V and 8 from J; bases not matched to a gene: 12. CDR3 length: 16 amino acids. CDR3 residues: CASSVETGGGLDIQYF. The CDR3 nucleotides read TGTGCCAGCAGTGTCGAGACAGGGGGCGGGTTGGACATTCAGTACTTC.

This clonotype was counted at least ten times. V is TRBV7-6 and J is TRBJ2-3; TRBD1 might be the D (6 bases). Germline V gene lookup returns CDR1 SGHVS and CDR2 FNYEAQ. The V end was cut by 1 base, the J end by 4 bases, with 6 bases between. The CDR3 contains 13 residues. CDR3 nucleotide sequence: TGTGCCAGCAGCTTAGGGGGGCCAGATACGCAGTATTTT. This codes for CASSLGGPDTQYF. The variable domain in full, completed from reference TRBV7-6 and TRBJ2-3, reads GAGVSQSPRYKVTKRGQDVALRCDPISGHVSLYWYRQALGQGPEFLTYFNYEAQQDKSGLPNDRFSAERPEGSISTLTIQRTEQRDSAMYRCASSLGGPDTQYFGPGTRLTVL.

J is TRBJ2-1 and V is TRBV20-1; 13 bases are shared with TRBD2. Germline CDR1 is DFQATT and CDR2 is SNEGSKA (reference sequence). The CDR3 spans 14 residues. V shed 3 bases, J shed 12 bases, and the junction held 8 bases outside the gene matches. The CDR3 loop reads CSASRLAGGIVQFF. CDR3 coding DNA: TGCAGTGCTAGTCGACTAGCGGGAGGAATTGTGCAGTTCTTC.

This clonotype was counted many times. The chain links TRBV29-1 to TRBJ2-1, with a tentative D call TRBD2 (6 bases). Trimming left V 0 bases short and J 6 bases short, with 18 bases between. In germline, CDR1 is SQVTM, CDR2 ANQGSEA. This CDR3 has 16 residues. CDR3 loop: CSVEEGGRLGLNEQFF. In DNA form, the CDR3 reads TGCAGCGTTGAAGAGGGGGGACGGCTTGGGCTCAATGAGCAGTTCTTC.

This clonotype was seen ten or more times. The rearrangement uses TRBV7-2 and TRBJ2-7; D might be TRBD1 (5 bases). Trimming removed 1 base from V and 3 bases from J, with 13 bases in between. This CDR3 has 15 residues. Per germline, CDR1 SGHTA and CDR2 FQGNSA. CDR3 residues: CASSLGFQGGYEQYF. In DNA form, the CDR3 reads TGTGCCAGCAGCTTAGGTTTTCAGGGCGGCTACGAGCAGTACTTC.

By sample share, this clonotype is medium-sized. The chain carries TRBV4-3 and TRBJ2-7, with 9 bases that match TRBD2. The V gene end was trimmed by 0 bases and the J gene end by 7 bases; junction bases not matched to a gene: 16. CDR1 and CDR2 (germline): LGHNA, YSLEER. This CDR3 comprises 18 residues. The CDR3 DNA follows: TGCGCCAGCAGCCAAGATAGGGGGCCCGGGACTAGCAGTTATGAGCAGTACTTC. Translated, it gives CASSQDRGPGTSSYEQYF.

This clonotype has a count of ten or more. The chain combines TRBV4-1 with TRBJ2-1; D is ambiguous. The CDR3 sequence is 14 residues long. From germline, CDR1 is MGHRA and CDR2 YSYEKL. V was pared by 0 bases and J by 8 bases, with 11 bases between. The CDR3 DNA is TGCGCCAGCAGCCAAGACCCCGCCGTCGATGAGCAGTTCTTC. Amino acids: CASSQDPAVDEQFF.

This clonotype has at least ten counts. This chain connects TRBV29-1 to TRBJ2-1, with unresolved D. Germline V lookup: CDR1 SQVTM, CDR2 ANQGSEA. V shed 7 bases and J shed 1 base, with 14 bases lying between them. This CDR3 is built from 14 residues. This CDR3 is CSGGPGTSYNEQFF. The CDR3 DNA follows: TGCAGCGGCGGCCCAGGAACGTCCTACAATGAGCAGTTCTTC.

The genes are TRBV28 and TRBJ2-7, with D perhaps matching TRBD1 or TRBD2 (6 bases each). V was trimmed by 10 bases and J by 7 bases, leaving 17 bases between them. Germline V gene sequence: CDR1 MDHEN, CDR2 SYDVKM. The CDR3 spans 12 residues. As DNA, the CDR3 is TGTGCCATCCGGAACAGGGCGGGGGAGCAGTACTTC. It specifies CAIRNRAGEQYF.

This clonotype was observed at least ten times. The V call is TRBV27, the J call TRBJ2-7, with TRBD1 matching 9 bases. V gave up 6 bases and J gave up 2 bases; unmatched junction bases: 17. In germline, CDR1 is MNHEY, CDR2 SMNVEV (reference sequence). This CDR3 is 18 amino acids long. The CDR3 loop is CASSPFTTGTGYPYEQYF. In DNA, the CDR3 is TGTGCCAGCAGCCCTTTCACTACCGGGACAGGGTATCCCTACGAGCAGTACTTC.

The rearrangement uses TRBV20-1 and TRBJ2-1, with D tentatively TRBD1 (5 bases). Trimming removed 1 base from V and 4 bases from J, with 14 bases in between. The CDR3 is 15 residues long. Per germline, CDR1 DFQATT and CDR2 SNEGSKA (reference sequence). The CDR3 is CSARAPDRRYNEQFF. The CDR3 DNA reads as TGCAGTGCTAGAGCGCCAGACAGACGGTACAATGAGCAGTTCTTC.

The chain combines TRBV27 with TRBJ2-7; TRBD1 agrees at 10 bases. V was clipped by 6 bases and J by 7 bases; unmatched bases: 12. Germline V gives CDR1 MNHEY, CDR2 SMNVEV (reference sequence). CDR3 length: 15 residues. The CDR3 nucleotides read TGTGCCAGCAGAGGGTACGGGACAGGGGACCTTGAGCAGTACTTC. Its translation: CASRGYGTGDLEQYF.

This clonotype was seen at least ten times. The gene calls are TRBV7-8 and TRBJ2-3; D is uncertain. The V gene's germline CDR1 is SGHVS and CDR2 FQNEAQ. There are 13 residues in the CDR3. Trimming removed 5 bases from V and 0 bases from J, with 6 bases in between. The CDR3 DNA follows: TGTGCCAGCAGCCCCGCGAGCACAGATACGCAGTATTTT. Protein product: CASSPASTDTQYF.